This T cell receptor (beta chain) was captured in a study of chemoradiotherapy in HPV16-positive cancers. Study-level background: A couple of HPV16-positive patients' cells yielded candidate HPV-specific clones and common motifs.

A word on this clone: Its target is unknown.

V lost 4 bases, J lost 13 bases, and 11 bases stayed unmatched. The CDR3 runs to 15 residues. Looked up from germline, CDR1 is SGHRS and CDR2 is YFSETQ. Data came from immunoSEQ multiplex PCR; TCRdb stores just in-frame clones and leaves some out. The table shows about 39,000 clones, with around 76% occurring only once. Study-level points and caveats: Candidate HPV-specific clones and E7-related TCR motifs grew in tumor during treatment. For HPV16-positive patients, expanding HPV-responsive T cells associated with longer recurrence-free survival.

Repeated repertoire sampling spanned the course of chemoradiotherapy. The rearrangement uses TRBV5-1 and TRBJ2-1, with 13 bases that match TRBD2. The specimen comprised blood, sampled from a patient who underwent chemoradiotherapy. The TCR was taken from a human donor with HPV-associated anogenital cancer. The CDR3 nucleotides are TGCGCCAGCAGCCTAACTACGACTAGCGGGGGGTTTCAGTTCTTC. Translating it yields CASSLTTTSGGFQFF.